The 16 T cell receptor beta chains below come from one sample, sequenced in a study of regulatory T cells in long-lasting Graves disease (dated by TCRdb to about 2021). The time point label corresponds to: newly diagnosed GD, antithyroid drugs for less than 3 months. For both TCR sequencing and RNA sequencing, RNA was extracted from PBMCs in TRIzol. To prepare the library, multiplex PCR was applied. Sequencing used an Illumina HiSeq 4000. TCR beta libraries were built with iRepertoire HTBI primers and Arm-PCR amplification of CDR3 regions. TCRdb redid the processing of the public reads, applying fastp at Q25 and MiXCR, and retained in-frame beta chains. Each entry is one CDR3 protein sequence, shown with its most common DNA and genes. The sample profile shows 200,000 to 300,000 distinct CDR3 sequences; over 20% of them were found once. Approximately 15% of the sample rests with the top ten. The sample consisted of peripheral blood mononuclear cells (PBMCs), taken at new diagnosis, from a patient treated with antithyroid drugs. All receptors come from a female donor with Graves disease.

The chain uses TRBV11-1 and TRBJ1-1, with a tentative D call TRBD1 (5 bases). From germline, CDR1 is SGHAT and CDR2 FQDESV (reference sequence). The CDR3 is 15 residues long. V gave up 10 bases and J gave up 1 base, with 19 bases separating them. The CDR3 DNA follows: TGTGCCATCGACAGCAAGGACGGGCAGAACACTGAAGCTTTCTTT. It yields the protein CAIDSKDGQNTEAFF.

There are a few counts of this clonotype. Just one base apart from a much larger clone, this may be a read error. This chain links TRBV5-6 with TRBJ2-5, with 10 bases fitting TRBD1. In germline, CDR1 is SGHDT, CDR2 YYEEEE. The CDR3 runs 14 residues. Written as DNA, the CDR3 is TGTGCCAGCAGCGCGGGACAGGGGATAGAGACCCAGCACTTC. This codes for CASSAGQGIETQHF.

This clonotype was counted ten times or more. This chain links TRBV3-1 with TRBJ1-1; D unclear. This CDR3 region has 13 residues. The V and J ends lost 6 bases and 4 bases respectively, with 12 bases between them. CDR1 is LGHDT and CDR2 is YNNKEL in the germline V gene (reference sequence). CDR3 DNA sequence: TGTGCCAGCAGTGATACAGTTCGCACTGAAGCTTTCTTT. It translates to CASSDTVRTEAFF. Using reference TRBV3-1 and TRBJ1-1 for the parts outside the CDR3, the full variable domain is DTAVSQTPKYLVTQMGNDKSIKCEQNLGHDTMYWYKQDSKKFLKIMFSYNNKELIINETVPNRFSPKSPDKAHLNLHINSLELGDSAVYFCASSDTVRTEAFFGQGTRLTVV.

The CDR3 nucleotides read TGTGCCAGTAGTATAGATCAGCCAAACAGGTGGGCAGATACGCAGTATTTT. Translated, it gives CASSIDQPNRWADTQYF. V and J are TRBV19 and TRBJ2-3, with D possibly being TRBD1 (5 bases). V was clipped by 0 bases and J by 4 bases, with 17 bases between them. Germline V lookup: CDR1 LNHDA, CDR2 SQIVND (reference sequence). The CDR3 runs 17 residues.

This clonotype was counted between two and nine times. This sequence may be a read error, since a much larger clone differs from it by one base. No conserved phenylalanine or tryptophan is present at the end of the CDR3, so a read error is the likely explanation. The chain joins TRBV27 to TRBJ2-7, with 7 nucleotides matching TRBD1. Germline V gives CDR1 MNHEY, CDR2 SMNVEV (reference sequence). Trimming removed 4 bases from V and 4 bases from J; junction bases left unmatched: 4. This CDR3 is 13 amino acids long. This CDR3 is CASSSSGGYEQYS. In DNA form, the CDR3 reads TGTGCCAGCAGTTCATCAGGGGGATACGAGCAGTACTCC.

This clonotype showed up many times. The rearrangement uses TRBV19 and TRBJ1-4; tentative D call: TRBD1 (5 bases). Germline loops: CDR1 LNHDA, CDR2 SQIVND (reference sequence). Trimming shortened V by 7 bases and J by 6 bases, and 12 bases separated the two germline ends. The CDR3 has 13 residues. DNA for the CDR3: TGTGCCAGTAACGTAAGGGGAGATGAAAAACTGTTTTTT. Translated, it gives CASNVRGDEKLFF.

This clonotype was counted many times. V gene TRBV12-3 or TRBV12-4 combines with J gene TRBJ1-4; no clear D. The V end lost 3 bases, the J end lost 8 bases, and 4 bases lay between the germline ends. This CDR3 spans 11 amino acids. CDR3 sequence: CASSFEEKLFF. Here the CDR3 DNA reads TGTGCCAGCAGTTTCGAGGAAAAACTGTTTTTT.

This clonotype is a singleton in its sample. The V and J genes are TRBV7-3 and TRBJ1-1; D perhaps matches TRBD1 (6 bases). V was pared by 5 bases and J by 0 bases, with 13 bases between. In germline, CDR1 is SGHTA, CDR2 FQGTGA. This CDR3 is 15 amino acids long. This chain's CDR3 is CASSQQGRLNTEAFF. DNA of the CDR3: TGTGCCAGCAGCCAACAGGGACGTTTGAACACTGAAGCTTTCTTT.

This clonotype was observed many times. This chain uses TRBV6-1 with TRBJ1-1, with D unclear. The V end was cut by 7 bases, the J end by 3 bases, with 15 bases between. This CDR3 spans 14 amino acids. Per germline, CDR1 MNHNS and CDR2 SASEGT. Here the CDR3 reads CASKGGAEDTEAFF. The CDR3 coding sequence is TGTGCCAGCAAAGGTGGCGCAGAGGACACTGAAGCTTTCTTT.

This clonotype is a singleton in its sample. The gene calls are TRBV29-1 and TRBJ2-2, with TRBD1 identical over 8 bases. The CDR3 is made up of 15 amino acids. Germline V gives CDR1 SQVTM, CDR2 ANQGSEA. The CDR3 DNA sequence: TGCAGTGCTCGCCCCGGACAGGGCAGCACCGGGGAGCTGTTTTTT. Amino acid sequence: CSARPGQGSTGELFF.

The sample holds many counts of this clonotype. V and J are TRBV30 and TRBJ2-7; TRBD2 is a possible D gene (6 bases). The CDR3 has 13 residues. The V gene lost 7 bases and the J gene lost 1 base, with 14 bases spanning the gap. The V gene's germline CDR1 is GTSNPN and CDR2 SVGIG (reference sequence). CDR3 nucleotides: TGTGCCTCTAGCGAGGCGGGGTCCTACGAGCAGTACTTC. Protein sequence: CASSEAGSYEQYF.

This clonotype was recorded at least ten times. The V call is TRBV5-1, the J call TRBJ2-5, with TRBD2 matching 8 bases. CDR3 length: 13 residues. V was clipped by 4 bases and J by 4 bases; unmatched bases: 3. Germline CDR1 and CDR2: SGHRS and YFSETQ. The CDR3 coding sequence is TGCGCCAGCAGCCCCGGGGGGGGAGAGACCCAGTACTTC. Translation gives CASSPGGGETQYF. The full variable domain, with the rest looked up from reference TRBV5-1 and TRBJ2-5, is KAGVTQTPRYLIKTRGQQVTLSCSPISGHRSVSWYQQTPGQGLQFLFEYFSETQRNKGNFPGRFSGRQFSNSRSEMNVSTLELGDSALYLCASSPGGGETQYFGPGTRLLVL.

This clonotype appeared many times. The chain joins TRBV29-1 to TRBJ2-3; the D gene could be TRBD1 or TRBD2 (6 bases each). This CDR3 spans 14 amino acids. The germline V and J ends were trimmed by 1 base and 6 bases, with 14 bases remaining between them. In germline, CDR1 is SQVTM, CDR2 ANQGSEA. DNA for the CDR3: TGCAGCGTTGAAGGATACCGGGGGCGGGATACGCAGTATTTT. Amino acid sequence: CSVEGYRGRDTQYF.

This clonotype was recorded at least ten times. The chain recombines TRBV24-1 with TRBJ2-1; 13 nucleotides match TRBD2. The trim removed 1 base at V and 2 bases at J, leaving 1 base unmatched. Germline V gives CDR1 KGHDR, CDR2 SFDVKD. The CDR3 has 17 residues. The CDR3 reads CATSDFGLAGAYNEQFF. Here the CDR3 DNA reads TGTGCCACCAGTGATTTCGGACTAGCGGGAGCCTACAATGAGCAGTTCTTC.

The V call is TRBV5-1, the J call TRBJ2-7, with 7 bases that match TRBD1. Germline trimming cut 4 bases from V and 6 bases from J; bases unmatched to any gene: 10. The germline V gene has CDR1 SGHRS and CDR2 YFSETQ. This CDR3 has 14 residues. CDR3 protein: CASSQGQDLGEQYF. CDR3 in DNA: TGCGCCAGCAGCCAAGGACAGGATCTTGGCGAGCAGTACTTC.

This clonotype was detected many times. The J gene is TRBJ1-6, the V gene TRBV20-1, with no clear D. V was shortened by 3 bases and J by 9 bases, with 12 bases between the two germline ends. The CDR3 spans 13 residues. Per the germline V gene, CDR1 is DFQATT and CDR2 is SNEGSKA (reference sequence). This CDR3 is CSASGRVGSPLHF. The CDR3 nucleotides read TGCAGTGCTAGTGGGAGGGTTGGTTCACCCCTCCACTTT.